A single sample is the source of the 7 T cell receptor beta chains below, sequenced in a study of T cell clonality in common variable immunodeficiency. Study-wide findings and caveats: Common variable immunodeficiency TCR beta sequences reportedly had fewer deletions and N-nucleotide insertions.

Antigens for these TCRs are unknown. Clones were read by immunoSEQ multiplex PCR, and TCRdb kept only the in-frame ones, dropping some. The sample was found to contain 40,000 or so clones, and every one recurs. The sequenced sample was peripheral blood mononuclear cells. Source of these receptors: a human donor with common variable immunodeficiency.

In its sample, this clone was seen a few times. The CDR3 extends 3 residues past the end of the read, so its final part is completed from the germline J gene. The chain has TRBV7-9 and TRBJ2-7; TRBD2 might be the D (6 bases). Germline CDR1 reads SEHNR; CDR2 reads FQNEAQ (reference sequence). This CDR3 contains 15 residues. V lost 5 bases, J lost 4 bases, and 18 bases lay in between. Incomplete CDR3 DNA: TGTGCCAGCAGCAGCCGGGACTCCCTTGTTTACGAG. It codes for CASSSRDSLVYE. The entire CDR3 is CASSSRDSLVYEQYF.

This clone was recorded at least ten times. The sequenced fragment ends 3 residues before the CDR3 boundary, so the rest is inferred from the germline J gene. The chain employs TRBV7-9 and TRBJ1-1, with a weak D call TRBD1 (5 bases). Germline lookup yields CDR1 SEHNR and CDR2 FQNEAQ (reference sequence). The ends were cut back, 5 bases at V and 7 bases at J, with 14 bases in the middle. This CDR3 has 13 amino acids. The sequenced CDR3 bases are TGTGCCAGCAGCCAAGTCCGTGACAGTGAA. This gives the protein CASSQVRDSE. The full-length CDR3 reads as CASSQVRDSEAFF.

This clone has a handful of counts. CDR3 DNA, as far as it was read: TGTGCCAGCAGCCTTACTAGCGGGAGCCCCTACGAG. Amino acids: CASSLTSGSPYE. The CDR3 in its entirety is CASSLTSGSPYEQYF. The V and J genes are TRBV11-2 and TRBJ2-7, with 11 nucleotides matching TRBD2. The sequenced fragment ends 3 residues before the CDR3 boundary, so the rest is inferred from the germline J gene. This CDR3 comprises 15 residues. Trimming at V came to 5 bases and at J to 2 bases, leaving 5 bases not matched to a gene. Germline V lookup: CDR1 SGHAT, CDR2 FQNNGV.

This clone appeared many times. The CDR3 end is not reached by the read, which stops 3 residues before it; the germline J gene fills it in. The J gene is TRBJ1-1, the V gene TRBV20-1; unclear D gene. V was trimmed by 4 bases and J by 0 bases, leaving 9 bases between them. Germline V gene sequence: CDR1 DFQATT, CDR2 SNEGSKA (reference sequence). The CDR3 contains 13 residues. CDR3 DNA, as far as it was read: TGCAGTGCTATGGCGGTTATGAACACTGAA. This gives the protein CSAMAVMNTE. The complete CDR3 sequence is CSAMAVMNTEAFF.

This clone rates as medium-sized. Read sequence stops 3 residues before the CDR3 end, and the germline J gene provides the missing end. V is TRBV29-1 and J is TRBJ1-1, with TRBD1 matching 12 bases. This CDR3 contains 14 residues. Germline CDR1 reads SQVTM; CDR2 reads ANQGSEA. The covered CDR3 bases are TGCAGCGTTGACCTATCCGGGACAGGGGGCGAG. The encoded protein is CSVDLSGTGGE. The whole CDR3 sequence is CSVDLSGTGGEAFF.

The table lists this clone with many counts. Coverage ceases 3 residues before the CDR3 finishes, and the germline J gene fills in the end. This chain connects TRBV7-8 to TRBJ2-2; TRBD1 is a possible D gene (5 bases). V was trimmed by 5 bases and J by 0 bases, leaving 13 bases between them. Per the germline V gene, CDR1 is SGHVS and CDR2 is FQNEAQ. The CDR3 covers 16 residues. The CDR3: CASSASGFANTGELFF. CDR3 DNA, as far as it was read: TGTGCCAGCAGCGCATCAGGGTTCGCGAACACCGGGGAG.

Turning to this clone: The missing CDR3 end, 3 residues past where the read stops, is filled in from the germline J gene. The chain combines TRBV7-6 with TRBJ2-3, with 8 bases identical to TRBD2. V lost 0 bases, J lost 3 bases, and 2 bases stayed unmatched. Germline-derived CDR1 and CDR2 are SGHVS and FNYEAQ. The CDR3 extends over 15 amino acids. CDR3 DNA, as far as it was read: TGTGCCAGCAGCTTAGCCGGGGGGGCGACAGATACG. Translated, it gives CASSLAGGATDT. The CDR3, in full, reads CASSLAGGATDTQYF.